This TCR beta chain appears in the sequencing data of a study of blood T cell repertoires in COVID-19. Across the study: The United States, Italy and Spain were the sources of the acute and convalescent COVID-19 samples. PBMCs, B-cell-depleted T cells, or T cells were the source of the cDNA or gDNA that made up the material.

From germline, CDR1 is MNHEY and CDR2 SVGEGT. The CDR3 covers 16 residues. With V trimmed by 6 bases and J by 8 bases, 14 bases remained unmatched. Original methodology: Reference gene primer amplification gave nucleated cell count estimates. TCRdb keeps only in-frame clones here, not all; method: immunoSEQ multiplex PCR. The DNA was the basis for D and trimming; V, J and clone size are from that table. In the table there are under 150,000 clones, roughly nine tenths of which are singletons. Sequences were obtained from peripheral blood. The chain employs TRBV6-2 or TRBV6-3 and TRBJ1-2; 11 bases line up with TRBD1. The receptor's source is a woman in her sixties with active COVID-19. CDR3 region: CASSRTGTGGGFGYTF. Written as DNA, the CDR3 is TGTGCCAGCAGCCGAACCGGGACAGGGGGAGGATTCGGCTACACCTTC.